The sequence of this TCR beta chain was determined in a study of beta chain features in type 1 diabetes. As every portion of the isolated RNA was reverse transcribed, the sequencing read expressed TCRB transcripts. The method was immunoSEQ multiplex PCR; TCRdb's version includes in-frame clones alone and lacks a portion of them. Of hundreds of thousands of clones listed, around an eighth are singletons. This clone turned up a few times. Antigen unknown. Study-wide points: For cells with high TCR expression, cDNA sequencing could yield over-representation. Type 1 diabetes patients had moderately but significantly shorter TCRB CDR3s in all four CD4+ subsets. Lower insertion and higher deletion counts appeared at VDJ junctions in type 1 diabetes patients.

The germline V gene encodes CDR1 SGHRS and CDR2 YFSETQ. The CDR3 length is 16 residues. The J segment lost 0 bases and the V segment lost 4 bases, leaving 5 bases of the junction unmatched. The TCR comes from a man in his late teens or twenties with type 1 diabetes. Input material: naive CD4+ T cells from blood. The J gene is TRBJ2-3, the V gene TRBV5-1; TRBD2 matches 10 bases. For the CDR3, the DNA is TGCGCCAGCAGCCTAGGGACTAGCGCAAGCACAGATACGCAGTATTTT. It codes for CASSLGTSASTDTQYF.